This TCR beta chain was captured in a study of cytomegalovirus exposure and HLA in healthy donors. A multiplex PCR was run with 60 Vbeta primers and 13 Jbeta primers. The assay was immunoSEQ multiplex PCR, and TCRdb's table has in-frame clones only and misses some. In all, the sample yields over 100,000 clones. Germline V lookup: CDR1 MNHEY, CDR2 SMNVEV (reference sequence). The CDR3 has 15 amino acids. Deletions cut 0 bases from V and 3 bases from J, with 6 bases between. The gene calls are TRBV27 and TRBJ2-6; D remains ambiguous. This receptor was taken from a man aged 30 to 39 in good health and CMV-seronegative. Sequencing was carried out using PBMCs. As DNA, the CDR3 is TGTGCCAGCAGTTTATCCCGGGTTGGGGCCAACGTCCTGACTTTC. Its translation is CASSLSRVGANVLTF.